This passage covers 10 T cell receptor beta chains from one sample sequenced in a study of shared T cell receptors in the human thymus. The method was immunoSEQ multiplex PCR; TCRdb's version includes in-frame clones alone and lacks a portion of them. This sample has hundreds of thousands of clones, with 80% to 90% found just once. The same sample was also used in a study of human thymus T cells.

The sample consisted of thymocytes. The receptors stem from a girl under three years old with a congenital heart defect.

The chain combines TRBV27 with TRBJ1-5; 7 bases are shared with TRBD1. CDR1 is MNHEY, CDR2 SMNVEV, per germline (reference sequence). Germline trimming cut 5 bases from V and 1 base from J; bases unmatched to any gene: 5. This CDR3 has 15 amino acids. The CDR3 nucleotides read TGTGCCAGCAGTGACAGGGAAAAAAGCAATCAGCCCCAGCATTTT. This sequence encodes CASSDREKSNQPQHF.

The rearrangement uses TRBV28 and TRBJ2-7; D may be TRBD1 (5 bases). V shed 6 bases and J shed 10 bases, with 16 bases lying between them. CDR1 and CDR2 from the germline V gene are MDHEN and SYDVKM. This CDR3 comprises 12 residues. CDR3 protein: CASSHLPGSQYF. In DNA form, the CDR3 reads TGTGCCAGCAGCCACTTGCCAGGGTCTCAGTACTTC.

Of note for this clone: One end of the junction varies from germline; a read error may be responsible. The chain employs TRBV20-1 and TRBJ2-4; D not resolved. Per the germline V gene, CDR1 is DFQATT and CDR2 is SNEGSKA (reference sequence). The CDR3 sequence is 8 residues long. CDR3 nucleotides: TGCAGTGCTAGGCAAAAGCACTTC. This codes for CSARQKHF.

A remark on this clone: The sample carries other DNA sequences with the same CDR3. The chain couples TRBV5-1 to TRBJ1-6, with 7 positions matching TRBD1. Looked up from germline, CDR1 is SGHRS and CDR2 is YFSETQ. This CDR3 has 19 residues. Trimming cost V 4 bases and J 2 bases; bases outside gene matches: 15. The CDR3: CASSSLDGGQTPYNSPLHF. CDR3 bases: TGCGCCAGCAGCAGCTTGGATGGGGGACAGACTCCCTATAATTCACCCCTCCACTTT.

The rearrangement links TRBV27 to TRBJ1-4; a weak D match, TRBD1 (5 bases). The germline V gene encodes CDR1 MNHEY and CDR2 SMNVEV (reference sequence). The CDR3 extends over 22 amino acids. V lost 0 bases and J 1 base, leaving 27 bases between the germline ends. DNA for the CDR3: TGTGCCAGCAGTTTATCACCGCACATCAGGGTGGGAACCTTGGAAACTAATGAAAAACTGTTTTTT. Its protein product is CASSLSPHIRVGTLETNEKLFF.

The chain joins TRBV29-1 to TRBJ2-6; 11 bases align to TRBD1. The CDR3 extends over 18 amino acids. Germline CDR1 is SQVTM and CDR2 is ANQGSEA. With V trimmed by 3 bases and J by 2 bases, 9 bases remained unmatched. The CDR3, as DNA: TGCAGCGTTGACTTAGTCGGACAGGGGGCGCCTGGGGCCAACGTCCTGACTTTC. Translating gives CSVDLVGQGAPGANVLTF.

This clone was observed a few times. This rearrangement joins TRBV27 to TRBJ1-2; 9 bases are a match to TRBD1. V dropped 4 bases and J dropped 6; count of bases not matched to a gene: 12. The germline gives CDR1 MNHEY, CDR2 SMNVEV (reference sequence). CDR3 size: 16 residues. In DNA form, the CDR3 reads TGTGCCAGCAGTTCATCACCGGGACAGGGCGTACATGGCTACACCTTC. It yields the protein CASSSSPGQGVHGYTF.

The chain carries TRBV6-5 and TRBJ2-2; D perhaps matches TRBD1 (5 bases). V was pared by 6 bases and J by 5 bases, with 10 bases between. The CDR3 contains 13 residues. CDR1 MNHEY and CDR2 SVGAGI come from the germline V gene. The CDR3 DNA is TGTGCCAGCAGCTTCAGGGTAACCGGGGAGCTGTTTTTT. It specifies CASSFRVTGELFF.

J is TRBJ1-1 and V is TRBV19; tentatively, D is TRBD1 (5 bases). The germline V and J ends were trimmed by 2 bases and 1 base, with 5 bases remaining between them. The V gene's germline CDR1 is LNHDA and CDR2 SQIVND (reference sequence). The CDR3 has 13 amino acids. The CDR3 sequence: CASSITGNTEAFF. Written as DNA, the CDR3 is TGTGCCAGTAGTATAACAGGGAACACTGAAGCTTTCTTT.

This chain links TRBV4-3 with TRBJ2-5; the match to TRBD2 covers 10 bases. In germline, CDR1 is LGHNA, CDR2 YSLEER. V dropped 4 bases and J dropped 5; count of bases not matched to a gene: 10. The CDR3 is 16 amino acids. This CDR3 reads CASSPISGGAGETQYF. CDR3 DNA: TGCGCCAGCAGCCCGATAAGCGGGGGGGCCGGGGAGACCCAGTACTTC.